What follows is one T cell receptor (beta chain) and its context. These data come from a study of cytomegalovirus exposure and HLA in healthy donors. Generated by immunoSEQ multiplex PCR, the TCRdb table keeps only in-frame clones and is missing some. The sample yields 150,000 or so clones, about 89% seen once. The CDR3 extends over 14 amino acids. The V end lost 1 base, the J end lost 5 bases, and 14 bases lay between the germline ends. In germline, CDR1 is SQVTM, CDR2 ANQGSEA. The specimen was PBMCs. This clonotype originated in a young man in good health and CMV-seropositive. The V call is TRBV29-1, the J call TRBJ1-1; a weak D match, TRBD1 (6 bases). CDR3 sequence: CSVEGGQGWTEAFF. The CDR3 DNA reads TGCAGCGTTGAAGGGGGGCAGGGGTGGACTGAAGCTTTCTTT.